The text below deals with one T cell receptor beta chain. Repertoires were generated with immunoSEQ multiplex PCR, while TCRdb's copy carries only in-frame clones and drops some. This sample carries around 220,000 clones, roughly nine tenths of them seen once, and the ten largest clones take 1.9%. The sample is drawn from a study of blood T cell repertoires in COVID-19. The ends were cut back, 5 bases at V and 2 bases at J, with 10 bases in the middle. The CDR3 has 13 residues. Germline CDR1 and CDR2: SGHRS and YFSETQ. The material sequenced was peripheral blood. The TCR was taken from a middle-aged man with active or convalescent COVID-19. This chain joins TRBV5-1 and TRBJ2-5; a weak D match, TRBD1 (6 bases). This CDR3 reads CASRPDRQETQYF. In DNA, the CDR3 is TGCGCCAGCAGACCGGACAGACAAGAGACCCAGTACTTC.